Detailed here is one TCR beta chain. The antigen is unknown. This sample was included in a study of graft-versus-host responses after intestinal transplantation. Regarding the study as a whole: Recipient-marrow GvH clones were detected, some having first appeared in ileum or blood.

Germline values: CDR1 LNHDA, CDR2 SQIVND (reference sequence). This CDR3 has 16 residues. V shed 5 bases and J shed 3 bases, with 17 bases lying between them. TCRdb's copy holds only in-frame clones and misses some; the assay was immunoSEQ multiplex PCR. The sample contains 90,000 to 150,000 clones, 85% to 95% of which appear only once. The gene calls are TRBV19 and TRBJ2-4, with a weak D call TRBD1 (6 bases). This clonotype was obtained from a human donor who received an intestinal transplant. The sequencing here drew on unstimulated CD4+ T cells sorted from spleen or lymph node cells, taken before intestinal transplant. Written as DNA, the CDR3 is TGTGCCAGTAGTTTTAAACAGGGTCACAGCAAAAACATTCAGTACTTC. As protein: CASSFKQGHSKNIQYF. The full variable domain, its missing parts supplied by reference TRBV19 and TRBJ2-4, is DGGITQSPKYLFRKEGQNVTLSCEQNLNHDAMYWYRQDPGQGLRLIYYSQIVNDFQKGDIAEGYSVSREKKESFPLTVTSAQKNPTAFYLCASSFKQGHSKNIQYFGAGTRLSVL.